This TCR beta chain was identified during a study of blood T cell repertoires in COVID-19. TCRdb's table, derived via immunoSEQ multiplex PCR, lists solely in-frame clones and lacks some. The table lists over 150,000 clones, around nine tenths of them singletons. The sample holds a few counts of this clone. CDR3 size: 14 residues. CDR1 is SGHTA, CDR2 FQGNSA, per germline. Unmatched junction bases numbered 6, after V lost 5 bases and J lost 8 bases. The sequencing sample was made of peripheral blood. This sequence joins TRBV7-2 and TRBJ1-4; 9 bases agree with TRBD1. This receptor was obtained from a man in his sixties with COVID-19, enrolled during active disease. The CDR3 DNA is TGTGCCAGCAGCCCACAGGGGGCAGTGGAAAAACTGTTTTTT. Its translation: CASSPQGAVEKLFF.